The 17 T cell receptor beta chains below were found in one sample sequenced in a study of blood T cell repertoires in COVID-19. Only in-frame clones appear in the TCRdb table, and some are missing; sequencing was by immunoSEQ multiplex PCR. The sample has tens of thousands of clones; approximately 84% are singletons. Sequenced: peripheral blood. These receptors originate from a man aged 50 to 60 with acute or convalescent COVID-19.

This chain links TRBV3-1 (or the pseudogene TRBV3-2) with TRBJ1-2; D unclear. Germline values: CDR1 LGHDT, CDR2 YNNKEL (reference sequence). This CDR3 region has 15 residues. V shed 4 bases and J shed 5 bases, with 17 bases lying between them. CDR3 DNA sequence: TGTGCCAGCAGCCCGAAAAGCCTATCAAGATATGGCTACACCTTC. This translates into CASSPKSLSRYGYTF.

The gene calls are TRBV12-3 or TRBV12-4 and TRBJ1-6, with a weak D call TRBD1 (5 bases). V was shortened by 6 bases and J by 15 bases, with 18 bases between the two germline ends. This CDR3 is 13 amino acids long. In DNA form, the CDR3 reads TGTGCCAGCAGCCGCGGGGCACAGAGGCTCCTCCACTTT. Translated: CASSRGAQRLLHF.

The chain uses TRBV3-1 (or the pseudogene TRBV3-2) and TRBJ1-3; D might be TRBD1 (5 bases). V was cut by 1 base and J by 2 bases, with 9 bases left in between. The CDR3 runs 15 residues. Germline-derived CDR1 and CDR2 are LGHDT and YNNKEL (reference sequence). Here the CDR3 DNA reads TGTGCCAGCAGCCAAGTACGGGGGACTGGAAACACCATATATTTT. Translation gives CASSQVRGTGNTIYF.

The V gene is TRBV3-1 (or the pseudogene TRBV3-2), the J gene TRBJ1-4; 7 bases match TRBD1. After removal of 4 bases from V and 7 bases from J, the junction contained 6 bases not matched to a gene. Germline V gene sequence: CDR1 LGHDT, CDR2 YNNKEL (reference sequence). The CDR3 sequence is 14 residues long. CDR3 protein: CASSRGGASEKLFF. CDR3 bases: TGTGCCAGCAGCCGAGGGGGCGCGAGTGAAAAACTGTTTTTT.

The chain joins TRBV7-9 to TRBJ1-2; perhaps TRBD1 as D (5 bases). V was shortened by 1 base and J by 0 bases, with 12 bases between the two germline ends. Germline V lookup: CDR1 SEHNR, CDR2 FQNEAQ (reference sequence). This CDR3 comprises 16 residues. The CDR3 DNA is TGTGCCAGCAGCTTAGTGGGGCAGGAGACTAACTATGGCTACACCTTC. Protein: CASSLVGQETNYGYTF.

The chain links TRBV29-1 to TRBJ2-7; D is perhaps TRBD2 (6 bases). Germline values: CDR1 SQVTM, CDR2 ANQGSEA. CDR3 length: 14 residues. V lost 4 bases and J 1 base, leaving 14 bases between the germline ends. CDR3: CSVAGTAYSYEQYF. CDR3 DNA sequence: TGCAGCGTTGCCGGGACTGCGTATTCCTACGAGCAGTACTTC.

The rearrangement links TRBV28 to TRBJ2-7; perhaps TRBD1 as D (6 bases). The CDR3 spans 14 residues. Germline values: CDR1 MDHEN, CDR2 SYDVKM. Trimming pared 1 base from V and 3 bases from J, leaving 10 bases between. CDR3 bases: TGTGCCAGCAGTTTATCAGGGGTTTACTACGAGCAGTACTTC. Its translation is CASSLSGVYYEQYF.

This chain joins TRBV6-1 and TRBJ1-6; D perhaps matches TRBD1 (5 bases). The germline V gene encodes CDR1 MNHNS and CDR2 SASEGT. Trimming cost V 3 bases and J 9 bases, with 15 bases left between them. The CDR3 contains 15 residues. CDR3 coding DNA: TGTGCCAGCAGTGATTTGGGGGGATGGAGTTCACCCCTCCACTTT. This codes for CASSDLGGWSSPLHF.

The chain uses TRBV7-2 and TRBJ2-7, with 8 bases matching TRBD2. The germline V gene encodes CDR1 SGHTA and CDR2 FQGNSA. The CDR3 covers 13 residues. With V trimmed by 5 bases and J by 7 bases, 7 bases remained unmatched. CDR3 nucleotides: TGTGCCAGCAGCCCGGGGACTAGAAGAGAGCAGTACTTC. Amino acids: CASSPGTRREQYF. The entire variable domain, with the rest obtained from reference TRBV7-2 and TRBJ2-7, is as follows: GAGVSQSPSNKVTEKGKDVELRCDPISGHTALYWYRQSLGQGLEFLIYFQGNSAPDKSGLPSDRFSAERTGGSVSTLTIQRTQQEDSAVYLCASSPGTRREQYFGPGTRLTVT.

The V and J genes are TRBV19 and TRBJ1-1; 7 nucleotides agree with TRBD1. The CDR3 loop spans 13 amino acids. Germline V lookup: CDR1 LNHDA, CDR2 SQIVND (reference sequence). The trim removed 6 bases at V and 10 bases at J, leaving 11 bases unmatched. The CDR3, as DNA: TGTGCCAGTAGAGTGAGTACAGGGGTTGGAGCTTTCTTT. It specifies CASRVSTGVGAFF.

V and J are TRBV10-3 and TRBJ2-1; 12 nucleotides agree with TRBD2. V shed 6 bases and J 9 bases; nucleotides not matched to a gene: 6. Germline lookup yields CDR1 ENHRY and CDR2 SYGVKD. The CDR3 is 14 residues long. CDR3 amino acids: CAISQLAGGGEQFF. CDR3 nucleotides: TGTGCCATCAGCCAACTAGCGGGGGGAGGTGAGCAGTTCTTC.

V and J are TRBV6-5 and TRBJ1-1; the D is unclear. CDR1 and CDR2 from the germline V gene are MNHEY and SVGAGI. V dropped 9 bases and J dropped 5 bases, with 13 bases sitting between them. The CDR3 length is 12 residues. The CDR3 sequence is CASIRGLTEAFF. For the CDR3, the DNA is TGTGCCAGTATACGGGGTTTAACTGAAGCTTTCTTT.

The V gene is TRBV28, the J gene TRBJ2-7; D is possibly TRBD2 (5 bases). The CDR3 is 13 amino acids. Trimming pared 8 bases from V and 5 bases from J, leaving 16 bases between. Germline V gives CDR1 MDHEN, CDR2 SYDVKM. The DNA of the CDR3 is TGTGCCAGCGGGAGACGCCCTTATGACGAGCAGTACTTC. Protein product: CASGRRPYDEQYF.

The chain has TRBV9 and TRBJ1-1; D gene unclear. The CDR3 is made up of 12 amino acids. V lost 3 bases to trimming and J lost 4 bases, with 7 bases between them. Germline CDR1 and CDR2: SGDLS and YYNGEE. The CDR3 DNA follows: TGTGCCAGCAGCGACTCGAGCACTGAAGCTTTCTTT. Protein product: CASSDSSTEAFF.

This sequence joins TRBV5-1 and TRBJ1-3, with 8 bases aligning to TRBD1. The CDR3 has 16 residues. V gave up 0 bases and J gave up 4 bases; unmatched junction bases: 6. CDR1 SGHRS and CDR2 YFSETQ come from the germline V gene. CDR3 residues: CASSLGTGYGGNTIYF. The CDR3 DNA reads TGCGCCAGCAGCTTGGGGACAGGGTACGGAGGAAACACCATATATTTT. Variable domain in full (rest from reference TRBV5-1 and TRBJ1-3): KAGVTQTPRYLIKTRGQQVTLSCSPISGHRSVSWYQQTPGQGLQFLFEYFSETQRNKGNFPGRFSGRQFSNSRSEMNVSTLELGDSALYLCASSLGTGYGGNTIYFGEGSWLTVV.

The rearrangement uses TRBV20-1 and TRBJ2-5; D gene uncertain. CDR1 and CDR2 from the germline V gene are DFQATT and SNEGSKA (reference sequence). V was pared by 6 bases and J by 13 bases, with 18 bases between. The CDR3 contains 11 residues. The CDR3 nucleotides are TGCAGTGCGACGGAGATGTTCGTAGGGTACTTC. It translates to CSATEMFVGYF.

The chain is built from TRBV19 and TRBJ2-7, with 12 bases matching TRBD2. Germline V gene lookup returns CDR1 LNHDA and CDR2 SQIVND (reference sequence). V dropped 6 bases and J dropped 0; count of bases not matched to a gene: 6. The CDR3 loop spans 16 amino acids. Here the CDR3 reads CASRKKTSGSSYEQYF. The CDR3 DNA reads TGTGCCAGTAGAAAAAAGACTAGCGGGAGCTCCTACGAGCAGTACTTC.